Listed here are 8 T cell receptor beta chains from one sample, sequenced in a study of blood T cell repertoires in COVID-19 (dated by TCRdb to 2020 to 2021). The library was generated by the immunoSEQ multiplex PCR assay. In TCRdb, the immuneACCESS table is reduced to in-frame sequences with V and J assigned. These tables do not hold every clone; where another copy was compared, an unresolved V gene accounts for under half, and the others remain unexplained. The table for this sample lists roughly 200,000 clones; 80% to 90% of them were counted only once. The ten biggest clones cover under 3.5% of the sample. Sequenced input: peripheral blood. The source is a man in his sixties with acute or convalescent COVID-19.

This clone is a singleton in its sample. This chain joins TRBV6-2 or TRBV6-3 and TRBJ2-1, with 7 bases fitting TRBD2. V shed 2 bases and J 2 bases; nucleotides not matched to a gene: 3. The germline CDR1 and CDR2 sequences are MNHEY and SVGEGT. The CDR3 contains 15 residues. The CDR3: CASSYPSGTYNEQFF. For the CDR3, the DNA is TGTGCCAGCAGTTACCCCAGCGGGACCTACAATGAGCAGTTCTTC.

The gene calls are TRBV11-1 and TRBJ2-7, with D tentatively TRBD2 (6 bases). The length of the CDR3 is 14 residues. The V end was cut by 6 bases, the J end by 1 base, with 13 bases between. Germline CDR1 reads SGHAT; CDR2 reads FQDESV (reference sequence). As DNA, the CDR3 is TGTGCCAGCAGTAAGGGGACTCCTTCCTACGAGCAGTACTTC. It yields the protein CASSKGTPSYEQYF.

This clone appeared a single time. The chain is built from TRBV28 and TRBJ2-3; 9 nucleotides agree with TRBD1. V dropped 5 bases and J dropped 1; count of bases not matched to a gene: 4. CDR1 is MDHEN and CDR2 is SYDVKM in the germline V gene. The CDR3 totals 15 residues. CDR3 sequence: CASSPGQGRTDTQYF. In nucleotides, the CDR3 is TGTGCCAGCAGTCCCGGACAGGGGCGCACAGATACGCAGTATTTT.

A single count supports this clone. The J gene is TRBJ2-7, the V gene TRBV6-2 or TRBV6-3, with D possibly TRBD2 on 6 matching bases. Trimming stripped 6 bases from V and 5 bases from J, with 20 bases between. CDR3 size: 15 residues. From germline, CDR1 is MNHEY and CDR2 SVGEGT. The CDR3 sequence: CASSLVGGPTHEQYF. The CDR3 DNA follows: TGTGCCAGCAGCCTGGTGGGAGGACCAACCCACGAGCAGTACTTC.

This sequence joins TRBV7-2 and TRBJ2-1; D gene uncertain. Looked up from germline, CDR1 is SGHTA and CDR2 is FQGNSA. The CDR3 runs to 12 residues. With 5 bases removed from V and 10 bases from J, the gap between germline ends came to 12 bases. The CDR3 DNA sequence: TGTGCCAGCAGCCGTACTGAGCTGGAGCAGTTCTTC. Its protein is CASSRTELEQFF.

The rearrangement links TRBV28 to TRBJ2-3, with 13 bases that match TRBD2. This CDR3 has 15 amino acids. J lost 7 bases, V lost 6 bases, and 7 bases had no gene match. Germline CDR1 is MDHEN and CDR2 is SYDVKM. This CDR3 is CASRATSGRAHTQYF. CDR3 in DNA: TGTGCCAGCAGAGCTACTAGCGGGAGGGCCCATACGCAGTATTTT.

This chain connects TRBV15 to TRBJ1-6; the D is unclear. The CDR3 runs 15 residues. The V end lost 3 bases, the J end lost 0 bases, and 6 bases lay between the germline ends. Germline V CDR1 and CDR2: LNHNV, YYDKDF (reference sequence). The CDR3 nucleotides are TGTGCCACCAGCAGTTCTAGCTCCTATAATTCACCCCTCCACTTT. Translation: CATSSSSSYNSPLHF. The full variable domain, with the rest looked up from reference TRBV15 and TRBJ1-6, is DAMVIQNPRYQVTQFGKPVTLSCSQTLNHNVMYWYQQKSSQAPKLLFHYYDKDFNNEADTPDNFQSRRPNTSFCFLDIRSPGLGDTAMYLCATSSSSSYNSPLHFGNGTRLTVT.

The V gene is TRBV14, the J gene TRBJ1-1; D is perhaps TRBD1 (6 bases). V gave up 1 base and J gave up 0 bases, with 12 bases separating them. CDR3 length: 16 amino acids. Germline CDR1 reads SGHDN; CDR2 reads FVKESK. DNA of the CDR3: TGTGCCAGCAGCCAAGCTGGGGGCGCCTTGAACACTGAAGCTTTCTTT. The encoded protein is CASSQAGGALNTEAFF.